Presented here are 22 T cell receptor beta chains from one specimen sequenced in a study of vaccination and CD4 T cells after COVID-19. As to treatment: roughly 11-day PBMC culture with coronavirus spike peptide pools or control peptides (ViraFEST assay). With the Oncomine TCR Beta short-read assay, DNA from cultured CD4+ T cells was sequenced. TCRdb fed the PCR reads into MiXCR, producing one record per CDR3 protein. The data hold 20,000 to 25,000 distinct CDR3 sequences, with over 45% observed a single time. Antigens of these TCRs are unknown. The specimen sequenced was CD4+ T cells from blood, cultured in vitro. These receptors came from a human donor who had recovered from COVID-19.

In this sample, this clonotype turned up a few times. This rearrangement joins TRBV6-1 to TRBJ2-2, with no clear D. From germline, CDR1 is MNHNS and CDR2 SASEGT. V lost 8 bases to trimming and J lost 1 base, with 8 bases between them. The CDR3 is 13 residues long. CDR3 sequence reads: CASPLENTGELFF. The CDR3 DNA follows: TGTGCCAGCCCATTGGAGAACACCGGGGAGCTGTTTTTT.

The rearrangement links TRBV7-2 to TRBJ2-1; D is undetermined. This CDR3 has 16 residues. The ends were cut back, 1 base at V and 0 bases at J, with 10 bases in the middle. Germline V gene sequence: CDR1 SGHTA, CDR2 FQGNSA. The DNA of the CDR3 is TGTGCCAGCAGCTTAGATCCTCAAACCTCCTACAATGAGCAGTTCTTC. Protein sequence: CASSLDPQTSYNEQFF.

The J gene is TRBJ1-1, the V gene TRBV6-2 or TRBV6-3; D is unresolved. The V gene's germline CDR1 is MNHEY and CDR2 SVGEGT. The CDR3 has 15 amino acids. Deletions cut 2 bases from V and 0 bases from J, with 10 bases between. The DNA of the CDR3 is TGTGCCAGCAGTTACCACCCGGGTCTGAACACTGAAGCTTTCTTT. This encodes CASSYHPGLNTEAFF.

The J gene is TRBJ2-3, the V gene TRBV10-3, with D unresolved. The CDR3 contains 14 residues. The V end was cut by 5 bases, the J end by 2 bases, with 11 bases between. Germline V gene data show CDR1 as ENHRY and CDR2 as SYGVKD. CDR3 DNA sequence: TGTGCCATCAGTACAGCGCTAGACACAGATACGCAGTATTTT. Translation gives CAISTALDTDTQYF.

The chain is built from TRBV7-2 and TRBJ1-5, with D tentatively TRBD1 (5 bases). The V and J ends lost 4 bases and 5 bases respectively, with 12 bases between them. The CDR3 is 14 residues long. Germline loops: CDR1 SGHTA, CDR2 FQGNSA. The CDR3 nucleotides read TGTGCCAGCAGCTCCCTCGGGGGAGATCAGCCCCAGCATTTT. It translates to CASSSLGGDQPQHF. Supplemented by reference TRBV7-2 and TRBJ1-5, the full variable domain reads GAGVSQSPSNKVTEKGKDVELRCDPISGHTALYWYRQSLGQGLEFLIYFQGNSAPDKSGLPSDRFSAERTGGSVSTLTIQRTQQEDSAVYLCASSSLGGDQPQHFGDGTRLSIL.

The V gene is TRBV11-2, the J gene TRBJ2-7, with 10 bases aligning to TRBD2. With V trimmed by 1 base and J by 3 bases, 6 bases remained unmatched. The CDR3 has 16 amino acids. Germline V CDR1 and CDR2: SGHAT, FQNNGV. This CDR3 is CASSLASGGPFYEQYF. CDR3 sequence (DNA): TGTGCCAGCAGCTTAGCTAGCGGGGGCCCTTTCTACGAGCAGTACTTC.

The chain joins TRBV19 to TRBJ1-2; D may be TRBD1 (5 bases). This CDR3 is 14 amino acids long. Trimming pared 5 bases from V and 2 bases from J, leaving 12 bases between. Germline V gene data show CDR1 as LNHDA and CDR2 as SQIVND (reference sequence). This CDR3 reads CASSYDRENYGYTF. The CDR3 DNA reads TGTGCCAGTAGTTACGACAGAGAGAACTATGGCTACACCTTC.

This clonotype was counted between two and nine times. The chain uses TRBV15 and TRBJ1-2, with 11 bases matching TRBD1. V was clipped by 6 bases and J by 3 bases; unmatched bases: 6. The CDR3 consists of 15 residues. Germline-derived CDR1 and CDR2 are LNHNV and YYDKDF (reference sequence). This CDR3 is CATSPGQGGHYGYTF. The CDR3 DNA reads TGTGCCACCAGTCCGGGACAGGGGGGACACTATGGCTACACCTTC.

This sequence joins TRBV12-3 or TRBV12-4 and TRBJ1-1, with D unclear. CDR3 length: 13 residues. Trimming took off 7 bases at V and 1 base at J, with 10 bases between the two ends. The CDR3 protein is CASTYFPNTEAFF. In DNA form, the CDR3 reads TGTGCCAGCACCTATTTTCCGAACACTGAAGCTTTCTTT.

This clonotype has more than one count but fewer than ten. DNA of the CDR3: TGTGCCAGTAGTTCCGGGACAGGGGGAGCCACCCAGTACTTC. It yields the protein CASSSGTGGATQYF. This chain connects TRBV19 to TRBJ2-5; 11 bases line up with TRBD1. The V gene end was trimmed by 5 bases and the J gene end by 8 bases; junction bases not matched to a gene: 7. CDR1 LNHDA and CDR2 SQIVND come from the germline V gene (reference sequence). The length of the CDR3 is 14 residues.

The chain is built from TRBV19 and TRBJ1-1; D might be TRBD1 (6 bases). Germline V gene data show CDR1 as LNHDA and CDR2 as SQIVND (reference sequence). Trimming removed 5 bases at V and 5 bases at J, with 12 bases between. The CDR3 loop spans 13 amino acids. The CDR3 here is CASSLWTETEAFF. The CDR3 nucleotides are TGTGCCAGTAGTCTCTGGACAGAGACTGAAGCTTTCTTT.

This clonotype was seen a single time. This sequence joins TRBV2 and TRBJ1-6, with 8 positions matching TRBD1. Germline CDR1 is SNHLY and CDR2 is FYNNEI. V lost 6 bases, J lost 10 bases, and 8 bases stayed unmatched. This CDR3 is built from 14 residues. The CDR3 loop is CASRADRVGSPLHF. The CDR3 DNA reads TGTGCCAGCAGGGCGGACAGGGTTGGATCACCCCTCCACTTT. The entire variable domain, with the rest obtained from reference TRBV2 and TRBJ1-6, is as follows: EPEVTQTPSHQVTQMGQEVILRCVPISNHLYFYWYRQILGQKVEFLVSFYNNEISEKSEIFDDQFSVERPDGSNFTLKIRSTKLEDSAMYFCASRADRVGSPLHFGNGTRLTVT.

V gene TRBV4-2 combines with J gene TRBJ1-6; D might be TRBD1 (5 bases). This CDR3 contains 15 residues. Trimming shortened V by 1 base and J by 8 bases, and 12 bases separated the two germline ends. Germline V CDR1 and CDR2: LGHNA, YNFKEQ. CDR3: CASSQVQASYSPLHF. In DNA, the CDR3 is TGTGCCAGCAGCCAAGTACAGGCCTCCTATTCACCCCTCCACTTT.

This rearrangement joins TRBV7-6 to TRBJ2-1; 7 nucleotides match TRBD2. Gene TRBJ2-7 matches the end of the DNA better, so the J call may be wrong. The CDR3 consists of 14 residues. The germline V gene encodes CDR1 SGHVS and CDR2 FNYEAQ. Here the CDR3 reads CASSLVGEGGEQYF. The CDR3 DNA reads as TGTGCCAGCAGCTTAGTGGGGGAGGGCGGCGAGCAGTACTTC.

V usage is TRBV20-1 and J usage is TRBJ1-5; D not certain. Trimming removed 0 bases at V and 3 bases at J, with 3 bases between. Germline lookup yields CDR1 DFQATT and CDR2 SNEGSKA (reference sequence). This CDR3 has 12 residues. CDR3 protein: CSARDSNQPQHF. Here the CDR3 DNA reads TGCAGTGCTAGAGACTCCAATCAGCCCCAGCATTTT.

The CDR3 sequence: CASSYSWGTGGYEQYF. In DNA, the CDR3 is TGTGCCAGCAGTTACTCGTGGGGGACAGGGGGCTACGAGCAGTACTTC. This sequence joins TRBV6-5 and TRBJ2-7; TRBD1 matches 11 bases. Losses at the gene ends were 0 bases for V and 3 bases for J; bases not matched to a gene: 4. CDR3 length: 16 residues. Germline V gene sequence: CDR1 MNHEY, CDR2 SVGAGI.

This clonotype appeared a few times. V gene TRBV7-6 combines with J gene TRBJ1-4; the D gene is possibly TRBD1 (5 bases). The CDR3 contains 17 residues. V shed 1 base and J shed 6 bases, with 18 bases lying between them. Germline V lookup: CDR1 SGHVS, CDR2 FNYEAQ. The CDR3 here is CASSLGTWGQGDEKLFF. The CDR3 bases are TGTGCCAGCAGCTTAGGTACCTGGGGTCAGGGCGATGAAAAACTGTTTTTT.

V and J are TRBV21-1 and TRBJ1-5; the table's D call, TRBD1, has no DNA check behind it. TRBV21-1 is labeled a pseudogene. This CDR3 is 15 amino acids long. This CDR3 reads CASSKGTGRNQPQHF. As DNA, the CDR3 is TGTGCCAGCAGCAAGGGGACAGGGCGCAATCAGCCCCAGCATTTT.

The rearrangement uses TRBV6-5 and TRBJ1-4; 8 bases line up with TRBD1. Germline V gene sequence: CDR1 MNHEY, CDR2 SVGAGI. J gave up 6 bases and V 2 bases, and 5 bases lay outside the gene matches. The CDR3 has 15 residues. CDR3 sequence (DNA): TGTGCCAGCAGTTACGGGGGACAGGTGGATGAAAAACTGTTTTTT. This sequence encodes CASSYGGQVDEKLFF.

This clonotype was observed a single time. The rearrangement joins TRBV25-1 to TRBJ2-3; the D gene is possibly TRBD2 (6 bases). V dropped 8 bases and J dropped 0 bases, with 12 bases sitting between them. Germline V gene lookup returns CDR1 MGHDK and CDR2 SYGVNS. This CDR3 comprises 14 residues. CDR3 DNA: TGTGCCAGCGGGGGGACGATTAGCACAGATACGCAGTATTTT. Amino acid sequence: CASGGTISTDTQYF.

The V and J genes are TRBV5-1 and TRBJ1-2; D uncertain. Germline V CDR1 and CDR2: SGHRS, YFSETQ. V lost 0 bases to trimming and J lost 4 bases, with 7 bases between them. The CDR3 runs 13 residues. The CDR3 here is CASSLGQPYGYTF. CDR3 nucleotide sequence: TGCGCCAGCAGCTTGGGGCAGCCCTATGGCTACACCTTC.

J is TRBJ1-5 and V is TRBV7-2, with 11 nucleotides matching TRBD1. Germline-derived CDR1 and CDR2 are SGHTA and FQGNSA. The CDR3 has 16 residues. The V and J ends lost 5 bases and 7 bases, in that order; junction bases with no gene match: 10. DNA for the CDR3: TGTGCCAGCAGCCCAGGGACAGGGGGAAACGGGCAGCCCCAGCATTTT. Translation: CASSPGTGGNGQPQHF.